Below, 19 T cell receptor beta chains from the same sample are listed, as sequenced in a study of T cells in Graves' hyperthyroidism and ophthalmopathy (dated by TCRdb to the late 2010s). Library method: multiplex PCR. Sequencing used an Illumina HiSeq 2000. TCR beta CDR3 regions were amplified from RNA transcripts. A first-round RT-PCR of the TCR CDR3 used the HTBI primer set with the Qiagen OneStep RT-PCR kit. TCRdb reprocessing: public reads trimmed at Q25 with fastp, clones called with MiXCR, in-frame beta chains kept. Rows merge per CDR3 protein into single entries with the most common DNA and genes. This sample has over 300,000 distinct CDR3 sequences in its table, and roughly 15% of those were observed once. The ten largest clones take up approximately 35% of the sample. The sequencing sample was made of blood. Receptor source: a woman aged 40 to 50 with Graves' ophthalmopathy.

The V gene is TRBV11-3, the J gene TRBJ1-3, with D uncertain. V lost 2 bases, J lost 0 bases, and 14 bases lay in between. The CDR3 is made up of 17 amino acids. The germline gives CDR1 SGHNT, CDR2 YENEEA. The CDR3 nucleotides read TGTGCCAGCAGCTTAAGGTCCCATGGGAGCTCTGGAAACACCATATATTTT. Protein: CASSLRSHGSSGNTIYF. The full variable domain, in which reference TRBV11-3 and TRBJ1-3 provide the parts outside the CDR3, is EAGVVQSPRYKIIEKKQPVAFWCNPISGHNTLYWYLQNLGQGPELLIRYENEEAVDDSQLPKDRFSAERLKGVDSTLKIQPAELGDSAVYLCASSLRSHGSSGNTIYFGEGSWLTVV.

Only a few counts were recorded for this clonotype. This CDR3 is CASSDGTYRDGDTQYF. DNA for the CDR3: TGTGCCAGCAGTGATGGCACGTACAGGGACGGAGATACGCAGTATTTT. The chain is built from TRBV5-4 and TRBJ2-3, with a tentative D call TRBD1 (6 bases). Germline V gives CDR1 SGHNT, CDR2 YYREEE (reference sequence). V was pared by 5 bases and J by 5 bases, with 21 bases between. This CDR3 comprises 16 residues.

The sample holds a few counts of this clonotype. The CDR3 DNA follows: TGTGCCAGCAGTTACTCGACGGGGGTACAAGAGACCCAGTACTTC. This gives the protein CASSYSTGVQETQYF. The rearrangement joins TRBV6-6 to TRBJ2-5; D is possibly TRBD2 (6 bases). V lost 0 bases, J lost 2 bases, and 10 bases lay in between. The germline V gene encodes CDR1 MNHNY and CDR2 SVGAGI (reference sequence). This CDR3 comprises 15 residues.

The table lists this clonotype with many counts. The chain uses TRBV19 and TRBJ2-2; D unresolved. V lost 10 bases and J lost 3, with 12 bases in between. The germline CDR1 and CDR2 sequences are LNHDA and SQIVND (reference sequence). CDR3 length: 13 amino acids. This chain's CDR3 is CATSTVDTGELFF. CDR3 nucleotides: TGTGCCACCTCGACCGTTGACACCGGGGAGCTGTTTTTT.

This clonotype was seen ten or more times. This rearrangement joins TRBV12-3 or TRBV12-4 to TRBJ2-3, with no clear D. This CDR3 has 14 amino acids. V lost 2 bases and J lost 5, with 11 bases in between. The CDR3 DNA reads TGTGCCAGCAGTTTAAAGACTCGAGGAGATACGCAGTATTTT. It codes for CASSLKTRGDTQYF.

This clonotype was counted at least ten times. The rearrangement uses TRBV12-5 and TRBJ1-1, with D unresolved. Germline CDR1 LGHNT, CDR2 FRNRAP. This CDR3 has 14 amino acids. V shed 2 bases and J shed 6 bases, with 13 bases lying between them. Written as DNA, the CDR3 is TGTGCTAGTGGTTTGTCAACCGGTTTGTCTGAAGCTTTCTTT. Encoded protein: CASGLSTGLSEAFF.

J is TRBJ1-1 and V is TRBV5-1; D is possibly TRBD1 (5 bases). The CDR3 extends over 19 amino acids. Trimming pared 4 bases from V and 5 bases from J, leaving 30 bases between. Looked up from germline, CDR1 is SGHRS and CDR2 is YFSETQ. The CDR3 reads CASSGQISGIMKLRTEAFF. CDR3 in DNA: TGCGCCAGCAGCGGACAAATCTCGGGGATTATGAAGTTGAGGACTGAAGCTTTCTTT.

This clonotype was detected many times. This rearrangement joins TRBV9 to TRBJ2-5; D gene ambiguous. The germline CDR1 and CDR2 sequences are SGDLS and YYNGEE. There are 14 residues in the CDR3. Trimming pared 0 bases from V and 5 bases from J, leaving 11 bases between. CDR3 residues: CASSVAQNPETQYF. The CDR3, as DNA: TGTGCCAGCAGCGTAGCCCAAAATCCGGAGACCCAGTACTTC.

In its sample, this clonotype was seen many times. The gene calls are TRBV2 and TRBJ2-3; D gene ambiguous. Germline V lookup: CDR1 SNHLY, CDR2 FYNNEI. Trimming stripped 4 bases from V and 2 bases from J, with 7 bases between. The CDR3 length is 13 residues. The CDR3 DNA reads TGTGCCAGCAGTGTGTACTTCACAGATACGCAGTATTTT. This gives the protein CASSVYFTDTQYF.

The sample holds many counts of this clonotype. CDR3 in DNA: TGTGCCAGCAGTTACCGTCCAGTCAGGGCTTTCTTT. It encodes CASSYRPVRAFF. V gene TRBV6-2 or TRBV6-3 combines with J gene TRBJ1-1; unclear D gene. This CDR3 contains 12 residues. CDR1 and CDR2 from the germline V gene are MNHEY and SVGEGT. Trimming took 2 bases from V and 11 from J, leaving 12 bases between them.

The table lists this clonotype with many counts. This rearrangement joins TRBV6-1 to TRBJ2-5, with 7 bases identical to TRBD2. Trimming cost V 6 bases and J 4 bases; bases outside gene matches: 8. The CDR3 contains 14 residues. CDR1 and CDR2 (germline): MNHNS, SASEGT. DNA for the CDR3: TGTGCCAGCAGGGGAGGGGTAGCCTCAGAGACCCAGTACTTC. This translates into CASRGGVASETQYF.

The table lists this clonotype with many counts. This chain joins TRBV10-1 and TRBJ1-1; D is perhaps TRBD1 (5 bases). CDR1 and CDR2 from the germline V gene are WNHNN and SYGVQD (reference sequence). The V gene lost 2 bases and the J gene lost 1 base, with 20 bases spanning the gap. The CDR3 has 18 residues. CDR3 DNA: TGCGCCAGCAGTGAGGGTTTGACAGCCATCGGGGGGAACACTGAAGCTTTCTTT. Translated: CASSEGLTAIGGNTEAFF.

This clonotype was seen at least ten times. The chain links TRBV11-3 to TRBJ2-5, with unresolved D. From germline, CDR1 is SGHNT and CDR2 YENEEA. V was pared by 0 bases and J by 1 base, with 9 bases between. This CDR3 has 15 amino acids. In DNA form, the CDR3 reads TGTGCCAGCAGCTTAGATCACAATCTCCAAGAGACCCAGTACTTC. This sequence encodes CASSLDHNLQETQYF.

This chain links TRBV3-1 with TRBJ1-2, with a possible D match to TRBD1 (6 bases). The V and J ends lost 1 base and 6 bases respectively, with 12 bases between them. This CDR3 is built from 14 residues. The germline CDR1 and CDR2 sequences are LGHDT and YNNKEL (reference sequence). The DNA of the CDR3 is TGTGCCAGCAGCCAAGTGGCCAGGGGCCATGGCTACACCTTC. Amino acid sequence: CASSQVARGHGYTF.

The chain employs TRBV15 and TRBJ2-5, with 10 bases lining up with TRBD2. J gave up 4 bases and V 0 bases, and 5 bases lay outside the gene matches. The CDR3 has 16 amino acids. The V gene's germline CDR1 is LNHNV and CDR2 YYDKDF (reference sequence). The CDR3 is CATSRDLASGGETQYF. The CDR3 region has the DNA TGTGCCACCAGCAGAGATTTGGCTAGCGGGGGAGAGACCCAGTACTTC.

This clonotype was counted only a few times. The chain uses TRBV20-1 and TRBJ2-2, with TRBD2 matching over 9 bases. V dropped 6 bases and J dropped 1; count of bases not matched to a gene: 3. Germline-derived CDR1 and CDR2 are DFQATT and SNEGSKA (reference sequence). The CDR3 contains 14 residues. CDR3 nucleotides: TGCAGTGCCCGGACTAGCGAGAACACCGGGGAGCTGTTTTTT. The encoded protein is CSARTSENTGELFF.

The chain carries TRBV20-1 and TRBJ2-7; the match to TRBD1 covers 10 bases. J lost 6 bases, V lost 6 bases, and 17 bases had no gene match. Germline V lookup: CDR1 DFQATT, CDR2 SNEGSKA (reference sequence). CDR3 length: 16 residues. The CDR3 spells CSAPIGGTGVSGEQYF. The DNA for the CDR3 is TGCAGTGCCCCCATAGGGGGGACAGGGGTGTCCGGCGAGCAGTACTTC.

In this sample, this clonotype turned up many times. The V gene is TRBV6-1, the J gene TRBJ2-7; D might be TRBD1 or TRBD2, each matching 5 bases. The CDR3 extends over 17 amino acids. Germline assignment: CDR1 MNHNS and CDR2 SASEGT. Trimming stripped 7 bases from V and 2 bases from J, with 24 bases between. The CDR3, as DNA: TGTGCCAGCACCTCAGTACAAGGAAGTGGGGGACCCTACGAGCAGTACTTC. Its protein product is CASTSVQGSGGPYEQYF.

The chain combines TRBV4-2 with TRBJ2-5, with TRBD2 as a possible D gene (5 bases). Germline V gene lookup returns CDR1 LGHNA and CDR2 YNFKEQ. The CDR3 loop spans 14 amino acids. V was cut by 6 bases and J by 4 bases, with 15 bases left in between. CDR3 amino acids: CASSPSKVGETQYF. CDR3 DNA: TGTGCCAGCAGTCCTAGCAAGGTGGGAGAGACCCAGTACTTC.